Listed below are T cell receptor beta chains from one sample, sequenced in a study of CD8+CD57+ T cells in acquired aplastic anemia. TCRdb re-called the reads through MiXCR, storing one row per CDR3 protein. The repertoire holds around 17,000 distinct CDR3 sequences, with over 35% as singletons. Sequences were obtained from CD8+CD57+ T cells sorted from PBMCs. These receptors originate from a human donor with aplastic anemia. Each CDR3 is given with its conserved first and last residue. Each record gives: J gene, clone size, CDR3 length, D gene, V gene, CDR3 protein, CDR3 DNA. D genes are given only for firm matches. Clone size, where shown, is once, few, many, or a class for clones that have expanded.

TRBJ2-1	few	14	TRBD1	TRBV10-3	CAIRRQGSYNEQFF	TGTGCCATCAGAAGACAGGGGTCATACAATGAGCAGTTCTTC
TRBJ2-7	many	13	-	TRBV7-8	CASSLAWGYEQYF	TGTGCCAGCAGCTTAGCTTGGGGATACGAGCAGTACTTC
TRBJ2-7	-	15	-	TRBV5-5	CASSRTDEGTYEQYF	TGTGCCAGCAGCCGAACCGACGAGGGCACCTACGAGCAGTACTTC
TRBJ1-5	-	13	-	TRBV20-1	CSARGDSNQPQHF	TGCAGTGCTAGGGGGGATAGCAATCAGCCCCAGCATTTT
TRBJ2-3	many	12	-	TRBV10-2	CASSGNTDTQYF	TGCGCCAGCAGTGGTAACACAGATACGCAGTATTTT
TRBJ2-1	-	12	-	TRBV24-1	CASSLVFNEQFF	TGTGCCAGCAGTTTGGTATTCAATGAGCAGTTCTTC
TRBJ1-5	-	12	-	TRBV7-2	CASSSLNQPQHF	TGTGCCAGCAGTTCTCTAAATCAGCCCCAGCATTTT
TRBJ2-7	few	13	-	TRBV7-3	CASSLGTEYEQYF	TGTGCCAGCAGCTTAGGAACAGAGTACGAGCAGTACTTC
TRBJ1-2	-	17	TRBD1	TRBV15	CATSSSRSGQGAGGYTF	TGTGCCACCAGCAGCTCCAGGTCGGGACAGGGGGCAGGAGGATACACCTTC
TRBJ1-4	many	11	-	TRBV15	CATSRDEKLFF	TGTGCCACCAGCAGAGATGAAAAACTGTTTTTT
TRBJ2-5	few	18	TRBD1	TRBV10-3	CAISGSPGQGAFRETQYF	TGTGCCATCAGTGGGTCTCCGGGACAGGGGGCGTTCCGAGAGACCCAGTACTTC
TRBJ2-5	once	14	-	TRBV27	CASSAGILGETQYF	TGTGCCAGCAGTGCCGGGATCCTGGGAGAGACCCAGTACTTC
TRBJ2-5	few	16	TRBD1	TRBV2	CASSEARDRGRETQYF	TGTGCCAGCAGTGAAGCACGGGACAGGGGAAGAGAGACCCAGTACTTC
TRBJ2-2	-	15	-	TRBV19	CASSQDLKGTGEPFF	TGTGCCAGTAGTCAGGACTTGAAGGGGACCGGGGAGCCGTTTTTT
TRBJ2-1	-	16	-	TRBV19	CASSTLSRQPYNEQFF	TGTGCCAGTAGTACGTTATCTAGACAGCCCTACAATGAGCAGTTCTTC
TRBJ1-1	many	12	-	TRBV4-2	CASSRGGVEAFF	TGTGCCAGCAGCCGGGGCGGGGTTGAAGCTTTCTTT
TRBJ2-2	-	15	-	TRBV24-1	CATSSAGEDTGELFF	TGTGCCACCAGTTCGGCAGGGGAGGACACCGGGGAGCTGTTTTTT
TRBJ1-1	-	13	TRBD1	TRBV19	CASNQGVGAEAFF	TGTGCTAGTAATCAGGGGGTCGGCGCTGAAGCTTTCTTT
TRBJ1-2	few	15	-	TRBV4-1	CASSQGSGGIYGYTF	TGCGCCAGCAGCCAAGGGTCGGGTGGTATCTATGGCTACACCTTC
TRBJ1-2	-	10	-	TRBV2	CASLWVGYTF	TGTGCCAGCTTATGGGTTGGCTACACCTTC
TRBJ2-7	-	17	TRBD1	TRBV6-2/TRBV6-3	CASSYVPGQGTSYEQYF	TGTGCCAGCAGTTACGTCCCGGGACAGGGGACCTCCTACGAGCAGTACTTC
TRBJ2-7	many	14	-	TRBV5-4	CASSSAVHPYEQYF	TGTGCCAGCAGCTCCGCAGTTCACCCTTACGAGCAGTACTTC
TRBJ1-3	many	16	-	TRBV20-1	CSARDPDWTSGNTIYF	TGCAGTGCTAGAGACCCGGACTGGACCTCTGGAAACACCATATATTTT
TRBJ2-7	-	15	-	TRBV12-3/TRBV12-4	CASSLGWGASYEQYF	TGTGCCAGCAGTTTAGGCTGGGGCGCTTCCTACGAGCAGTACTTC
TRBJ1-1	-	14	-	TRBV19	CASSIGRANTEAFF	TGTGCCAGTAGTATTGGCAGGGCGAACACTGAAGCTTTCTTT
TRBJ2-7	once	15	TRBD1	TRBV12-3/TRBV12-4	CASSYGQGWSYEQYF	TGTGCCAGCAGCTATGGACAGGGGTGGTCCTACGAGCAGTACTTC
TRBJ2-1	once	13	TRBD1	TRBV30	CAWSGTGEGEQFF	TGTGCCTGGAGTGGGACAGGGGAGGGTGAGCAGTTCTTC
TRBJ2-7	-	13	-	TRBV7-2	CASSQRTGYEQYF	TGTGCCAGCAGCCAACGGACCGGCTACGAGCAGTACTTC
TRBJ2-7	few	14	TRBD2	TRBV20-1	CSASGAGGSYEQYF	TGCAGTGCTAGTGGAGCGGGGGGGTCCTACGAGCAGTACTTC
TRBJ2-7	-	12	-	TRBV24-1	CATSDSSDEQYF	TGTGCCACCAGTGATTCCAGTGACGAGCAGTACTTC
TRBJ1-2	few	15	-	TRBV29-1	CSVKRLAVANYGYTF	TGCAGCGTTAAAAGGCTGGCAGTAGCTAACTATGGCTACACCTTC
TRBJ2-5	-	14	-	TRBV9	CASSPRTDQETQYF	TGTGCCAGCAGCCCAAGGACAGACCAGGAGACCCAGTACTTC
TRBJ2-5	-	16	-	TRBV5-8	CASSLEGGARGETQYF	TGTGCCAGCAGCTTGGAAGGGGGGGCGCGTGGGGAGACCCAGTACTTC
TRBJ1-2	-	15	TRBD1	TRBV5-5	CASSITGTGRVGYAF	TGTGCCAGCAGCATAACCGGGACAGGGAGGGTAGGCTACGCCTTC
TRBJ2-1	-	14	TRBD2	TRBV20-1	CSASAGVVPNEQFF	TGCAGTGCATCAGCGGGAGTAGTCCCCAATGAGCAGTTCTTC
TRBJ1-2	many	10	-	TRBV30	CAWSVYGYTF	TGTGCCTGGAGTGTTTATGGCTACACCTTC
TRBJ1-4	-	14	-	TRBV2	CASRDPGTDEKLFF	TGTGCCAGCAGGGACCCGGGGACGGATGAAAAACTGTTTTTT
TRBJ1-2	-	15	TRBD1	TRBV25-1	CACSAFDRDNYGYTF	TGTGCCTGCAGTGCTTTTGACAGGGATAACTATGGCTACACCTTC
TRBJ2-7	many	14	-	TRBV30	CAWRGRTDTYEQYF	TGTGCCTGGAGAGGACGGACAGACACCTACGAGCAGTACTTC
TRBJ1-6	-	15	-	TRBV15	CATSRVAGEGSPLHF	TGTGCCACCAGCAGGGTGGCAGGGGAGGGTTCACCCCTCCACTTT
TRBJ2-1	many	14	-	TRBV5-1	CASSLYGGGIEQFF	TGCGCCAGCAGCTTGTACGGAGGGGGCATTGAGCAGTTCTTC